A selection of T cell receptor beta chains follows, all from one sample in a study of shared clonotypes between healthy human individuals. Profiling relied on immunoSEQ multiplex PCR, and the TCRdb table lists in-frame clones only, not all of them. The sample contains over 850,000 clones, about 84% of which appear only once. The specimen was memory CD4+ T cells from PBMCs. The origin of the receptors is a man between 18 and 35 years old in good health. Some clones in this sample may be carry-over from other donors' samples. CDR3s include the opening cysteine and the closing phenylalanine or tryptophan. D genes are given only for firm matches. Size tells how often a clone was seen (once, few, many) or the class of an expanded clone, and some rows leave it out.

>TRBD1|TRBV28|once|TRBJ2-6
CASSLGTAYSGANVLTF
TGTGCCAGCAGTTTGGGGACAGCGTACTCTGGGGCCAACGTCCTGACTTTC
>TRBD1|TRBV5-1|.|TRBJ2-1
CASSLATGTGFDEQFF
TGCGCCAGCAGCTTGGCAACCGGGACAGGATTTGATGAGCAGTTCTTC
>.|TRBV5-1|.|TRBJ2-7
CASSSRGIGTYEQYF
TGCGCCAGCAGCTCCCGCGGGATAGGGACCTACGAGCAGTACTTC
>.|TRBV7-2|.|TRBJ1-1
CASRLGHNTEAFF
TGTGCCAGCAGGCTCGGACATAACACTGAAGCTTTCTTT
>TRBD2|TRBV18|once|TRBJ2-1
CASSKGTPGTSGNNEQFF
TGTGCCAGCTCGAAGGGCACACCCGGGACTAGCGGGAACAATGAGCAGTTCTTC
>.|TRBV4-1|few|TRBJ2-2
CASSQVWETNTGELFF
TGCGCCAGCAGCCAAGTCTGGGAAACGAACACCGGGGAGCTGTTTTTT
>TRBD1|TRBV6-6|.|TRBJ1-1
CASRLTGTGAEAFF
TGTGCCAGCAGACTAACCGGGACAGGGGCTGAAGCTTTCTTT
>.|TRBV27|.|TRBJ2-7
CASSPGYEQYF
TGTGCCAGCAGTCCAGGCTACGAGCAGTACTTC
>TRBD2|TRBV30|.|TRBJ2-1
CAWSVGLAGNNEQFF
TGTGCCTGGAGTGTAGGACTAGCGGGAAACAATGAGCAGTTCTTC
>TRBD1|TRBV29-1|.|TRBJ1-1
CSVYRGTEAFF
TGCAGCGTGTACAGGGGCACTGAAGCTTTCTTT
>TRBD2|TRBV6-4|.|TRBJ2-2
CASSDSEREGSGAGELFF
TGTGCCAGCAGTGACTCGGAGCGGGAGGGAAGCGGGGCCGGGGAGCTGTTTTTT
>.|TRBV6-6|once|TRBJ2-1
CASNRHGTDYNEQFF
TGTGCCAGTAACCGCCACGGGACGGATTACAATGAGCAGTTCTTC
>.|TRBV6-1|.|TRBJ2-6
CASSEEWRRVAGANVLTF
TGTGCCAGCAGTGAGGAGTGGCGGAGGGTAGCTGGGGCCAACGTCCTGACTTTC
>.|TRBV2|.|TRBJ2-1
CASRGQGGVGEQFF
TGTGCCAGCAGGGGTCAGGGGGGTGTGGGTGAGCAGTTCTTC
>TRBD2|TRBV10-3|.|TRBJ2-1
CAIAGGRGDEQFF
TGTGCCATCGCAGGCGGGAGGGGGGATGAGCAGTTCTTC
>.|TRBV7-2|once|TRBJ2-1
CASKRTGSYNEQFF
TGTGCCAGTAAACGAACCGGCTCCTACAATGAGCAGTTCTTC
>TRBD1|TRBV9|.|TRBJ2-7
CASSRQQGSSYEQYF
TGTGCCAGCAGCCGTCAACAGGGGAGCTCCTACGAGCAGTACTTC
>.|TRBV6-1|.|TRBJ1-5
CASKYSNQPQHF
TGTGCCAGCAAGTATAGCAATCAGCCCCAGCATTTT
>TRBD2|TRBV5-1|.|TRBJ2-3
CASSVASGGTDTQYF
TGCGCCAGCAGCGTCGCTAGCGGGGGCACAGATACGCAGTATTTT
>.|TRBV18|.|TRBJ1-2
CASSQTGSDGYTF
TGTGCCAGCTCACAGACGGGCTCGGATGGCTACACCTTC
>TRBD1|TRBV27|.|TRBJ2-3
CASMRDRGSSTDTQYF
TGTGCCAGCATGAGGGACAGGGGATCTAGCACAGATACGCAGTATTTT
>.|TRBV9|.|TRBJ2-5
CASSVEGLVEETQYF
TGTGCCAGCAGCGTAGAAGGGCTAGTAGAAGAGACCCAGTACTTC
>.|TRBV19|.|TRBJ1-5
CATDGRHNQPQHF
TGTGCCACCGACGGACGGCACAATCAGCCCCAGCATTTT
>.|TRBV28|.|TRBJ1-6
CASSLIQGNSPLHF
TGTGCCAGCAGTTTAATCCAGGGGAATTCACCCCTCCACTTT
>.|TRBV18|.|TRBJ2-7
CASSTRGYEQYF
TGTGCCAGCTCCACCAGGGGTTACGAGCAGTACTTC
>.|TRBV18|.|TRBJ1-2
CASSLQGDYGYTF
TGTGCCAGCTCACTTCAGGGTGACTATGGCTACACCTTC
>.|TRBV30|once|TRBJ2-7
CAWSPFAGYYEQYF
TGTGCCTGGAGTCCTTTTGCAGGGTACTACGAGCAGTACTTC
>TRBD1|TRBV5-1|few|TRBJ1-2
CASSLDPGGGYTF
TGCGCCAGCAGCTTGGATCCAGGGGGTGGCTACACCTTC
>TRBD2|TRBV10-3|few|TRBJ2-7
CAISFSGTSGRASSYEQYF
TGTGCCATCAGTTTCTCCGGGACTAGCGGGAGGGCCTCCTCCTACGAGCAGTACTTC
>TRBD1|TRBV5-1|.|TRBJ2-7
CASGTGTGGLEQYF
TGCGCCAGCGGTACCGGGACAGGGGGCTTGGAGCAGTACTTC
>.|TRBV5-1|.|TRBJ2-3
CASRDSTDTQYF
TGCGCCAGCAGGGACAGCACAGATACGCAGTATTTT
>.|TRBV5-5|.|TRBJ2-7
CASSQAGQNYEQYF
TGTGCCAGCAGCCAAGCGGGACAAAACTACGAGCAGTACTTC
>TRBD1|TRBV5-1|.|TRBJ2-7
CASSQAGQGAYEQYF
TGCGCCAGCAGCCAAGCCGGGCAGGGGGCCTACGAGCAGTACTTC
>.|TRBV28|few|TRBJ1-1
CASSLSLEAFF
TGTGCCAGCAGTTTGTCATTGGAAGCTTTCTTT
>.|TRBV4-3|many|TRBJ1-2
CASSQGVDYGYTF
TGCGCCAGCAGCCAAGGGGTAGACTATGGCTACACCTTC
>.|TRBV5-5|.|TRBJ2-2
CASSLAAFTGELFF
TGTGCCAGCAGCTTGGCCGCGTTCACCGGGGAGCTGTTTTTT
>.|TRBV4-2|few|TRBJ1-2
CASSQEIVLRGGVNGYTF
TGTGCCAGCAGCCAAGAAATTGTGTTGCGAGGGGGAGTTAATGGCTACACCTTC
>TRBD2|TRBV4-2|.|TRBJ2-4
CASSQRHSGYKNIQYF
TGTGCCAGCAGCCAGAGACATAGCGGGTATAAAAACATTCAGTACTTC
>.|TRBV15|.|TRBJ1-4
CATSREGGPLFF
TGTGCCACCAGCAGAGAGGGCGGACCCCTGTTTTTT
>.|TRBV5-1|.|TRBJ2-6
CASSLVEGAANVLTF
TGCGCCAGCAGCTTGGTTGAGGGAGCGGCCAACGTCCTGACTTTC
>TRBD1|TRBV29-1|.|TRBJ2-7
CSVVRDDRGYEQYF
TGCAGCGTTGTGAGGGACGACAGGGGATACGAGCAGTACTTC
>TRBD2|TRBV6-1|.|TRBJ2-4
CASSVAGGENIQYF
TGTGCCAGCAGTGTAGCGGGAGGGGAAAACATTCAGTACTTC
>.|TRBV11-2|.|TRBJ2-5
CASSLARSQETQYF
TGTGCCAGCAGCTTAGCGCGGAGCCAAGAGACCCAGTACTTC
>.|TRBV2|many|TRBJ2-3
CASSDRADTQYF
TGTGCCAGCAGTGACCGGGCAGATACGCAGTATTTT
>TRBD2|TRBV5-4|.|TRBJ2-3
CASSLASGRLADTQYF
TGTGCCAGCAGCTTGGCTAGCGGGAGGTTAGCAGATACGCAGTATTTT